This is a list of T cell receptor beta chains from one sample in a study of cytomegalovirus exposure and HLA in healthy donors. The data were produced by immunoSEQ multiplex PCR, yet TCRdb's version contains in-frame clones alone and is incomplete. In the table there are about 150,000 clones, 82% of which are singletons. Sequencing used PBMCs. The receptors originated from a woman aged 45-59 years in good health and CMV-seropositive. CDR3s include the opening cysteine and the closing phenylalanine or tryptophan. The order of the fields is V gene, J gene, clone size, D gene, CDR3 DNA, CDR3 protein. D genes are given only for firm matches. Clone size is stated in some rows and not others, as once, few, many or a class when expanded.

>TRBV6-1|TRBJ1-5|-|-
TGTGCCAGCAGCGAGGGACTTCCACGGAATCAGCCCCAGCATTTT
CASSEGLPRNQPQHF
>TRBV20-1|TRBJ1-1|-|-
TGCAGTGCTAGTTTGGGGCCTGAAGCTTTCTTT
CSASLGPEAFF
>TRBV27|TRBJ1-5|-|TRBD1
TGTGCCAGCAGTTCCGTAGACAGGGACGGCAATCAGCCCCAGCATTTT
CASSSVDRDGNQPQHF
>TRBV5-1|TRBJ2-7|-|TRBD1
TGCGCCAGCAGCTTGGGGGGGACAGGGGTTGCCGAGCAGTACTTC
CASSLGGTGVAEQYF
>TRBV5-1|TRBJ1-1|-|-
TGCGCCAGCAGCCCCACAGGGAACACTGAAGCTTTCTTT
CASSPTGNTEAFF
>TRBV9|TRBJ1-1|-|-
TGTGCCAGCAGCGTAGTTGTGGGAGGGACTGAAGCTTTCTTT
CASSVVVGGTEAFF
>TRBV6-4|TRBJ2-5|-|TRBD2
TGTGCCAGCAGTCTCGATTCTTCGGGACTAGTTGGAGAGACCCAGTACTTC
CASSLDSSGLVGETQYF
>TRBV7-3|TRBJ2-7|-|-
TGTGCCAGCAGCTTAAGTGGGAGTCTCCACGAGCAGTACTTC
CASSLSGSLHEQYF
>TRBV9|TRBJ2-2|-|TRBD2
TGTGCCAGCAGCGTTCGCCCGACTAGCGGGGGGGCCCGGGAGCTGTTTTTT
CASSVRPTSGGARELFF
>TRBV5-5|TRBJ1-1|-|-
TGTGCCAGCAGCCAGCTTTGGGCTCAGGGTGCTTTCTTT
CASSQLWAQGAFF
>TRBV5-1|TRBJ1-1|few|-
TGCGCCAGCAGCTTGGTTCAGGGTGATTGGAACACTGAAGCTTTCTTT
CASSLVQGDWNTEAFF
>TRBV27|TRBJ1-1|once|TRBD1
TGTGCCAGCAGTTCATACAGGGGGGAGACTGAAGCTTTCTTT
CASSSYRGETEAFF
>TRBV2|TRBJ1-5|-|TRBD1
TGTGCCAGCGGGACAGAGCAGGATCAGCCCCAGCATTTT
CASGTEQDQPQHF
>TRBV15|TRBJ2-3|-|TRBD2
TGTGCCACCCTAGCGGGAGCAACAGATACGCAGTATTTT
CATLAGATDTQYF
>TRBV11-2|TRBJ1-5|once|-
TGTGCCAGCAGCCTACGGGAGGGAGGAAATCAGCCCCAGCATTTT
CASSLREGGNQPQHF
>TRBV9|TRBJ2-1|once|TRBD2
TGTGCCAGCGGCAGGACTAGCGGGGCCTACAATGAGCAGTTCTTC
CASGRTSGAYNEQFF
>TRBV4-1|TRBJ2-7|-|TRBD1
TGCGCCAGCAGCCAAGCTTGGACAGGGACCTACGAGCAGTACTTC
CASSQAWTGTYEQYF
>TRBV10-3|TRBJ2-7|-|TRBD2
TGTGCCATCAGTGACTCGGGACTAGCGGGGATCGAGCAGTACTTC
CAISDSGLAGIEQYF
>TRBV5-4|TRBJ2-7|-|TRBD1
TGTGCCAGCAGCCAAGGACAGGGAAGGTACGAGCAGTACTTC
CASSQGQGRYEQYF
>TRBV16|TRBJ2-1|few|TRBD1
TGTGCCAGCAGCCCTCCTCAGGGGGCGCCGCTCAATGAGCAGTTCTTC
CASSPPQGAPLNEQFF
>TRBV5-1|TRBJ1-2|-|-
TGCGCCAGCAGATCGGACAGAAACTATGGCTACACCTTC
CASRSDRNYGYTF
>TRBV6-4|TRBJ1-5|-|-
TGTGCCAGCAGGCAGAGGTGTCCCTCCACTACCAATCAGCCCCAGCATTTT
CASRQRCPSTTNQPQHF
>TRBV28|TRBJ2-2|-|TRBD1
TGTGCCAGCAGTTTAACTCTCACAGGGGCCGGGGAGCTGTTTTTT
CASSLTLTGAGELFF
>TRBV5-1|TRBJ1-6|-|TRBD1
TGCGCCAGCAGCGTGGACAGGGGGCAAAATTCACCCCTCCACTTT
CASSVDRGQNSPLHF
>TRBV4-1|TRBJ2-5|-|-
TGCGCCAGCAGCCAGGTCTCAAGAGTCAGCGAAGAGACCCAGTACTTC
CASSQVSRVSEETQYF
>TRBV2|TRBJ1-1|-|TRBD1
TGTGCCAGTGGACAGGGACAGGAGGCATTGACTGAAGCTTTCTTT
CASGQGQEALTEAFF
>TRBV28|TRBJ1-1|-|TRBD1
TGTGCCAGCAGTTCAGGACAGGGTGGGGACACTGAAGCTTTCTTT
CASSSGQGGDTEAFF
>TRBV30|TRBJ1-1|few|-
TGTGCCTGGAGTTTCCGGGGGGGTGGTGAAGCTTTCTTT
CAWSFRGGGEAFF
>TRBV6-6|TRBJ2-2|-|TRBD1
TGTGCCAGCAGTTACGCGGACAGGGCGAGGGGCGGGGAGCTGTTTTTT
CASSYADRARGGELFF
>TRBV6-6|TRBJ1-2|-|-
TGTGCCAGCGGCCTAGGGGCAGGGAACTATGGCTACACCTTC
CASGLGAGNYGYTF
>TRBV5-1|TRBJ2-3|-|-
TGCGCCAGCAGCTTGGTACAGGGCTCAGATACGCAGTATTTT
CASSLVQGSDTQYF
>TRBV30|TRBJ2-7|-|-
TGTGCCTGGAGTAAAGGGTGGGCAGGGTTGGGAAACGAGCAGTACTTC
CAWSKGWAGLGNEQYF
>TRBV10-3|TRBJ1-1|few|-
TGTGCCATCAAACAGGGCAGCAACACTGAAGCTTTCTTT
CAIKQGSNTEAFF
>TRBV4-1|TRBJ2-1|-|TRBD2
TGCGCCAGCAGAGTAGCGGGAATGGGGATTTCCTACAATGAGCAGTTCTTC
CASRVAGMGISYNEQFF
>TRBV6-4|TRBJ2-5|few|TRBD2
TGTGCCAGCAGTGACTCCGCGGGGGGCAGGGAGACCCAGTACTTC
CASSDSAGGRETQYF
>TRBV7-2|TRBJ2-3|once|TRBD2
TGTGCCAGCAGCTTTGGACTAGCGGGGTTCGGGGGTACGCAGTATTTT
CASSFGLAGFGGTQYF
>TRBV5-1|TRBJ2-1|-|TRBD2
TGCGCCAGCAGCTTTAATGGGGGACTAGTTTTGGATGAGCAGTTCTTC
CASSFNGGLVLDEQFF
>TRBV9|TRBJ1-3|-|-
TGTGCCAGCAGCGTAGGGGCCAGCCGCTCTGGAAACACCATATATTTT
CASSVGASRSGNTIYF
>TRBV19|TRBJ2-2|once|-
TGTGCCAGTAGTTGGGACTCAGTCTCCGGGGAGCTGTTTTTT
CASSWDSVSGELFF
>TRBV2|TRBJ2-6|-|TRBD2
TGTGCCAGCCAATTAACTAGCGTCGACTCCTCTGGGGCCAACGTCCTGACTTTC
CASQLTSVDSSGANVLTF
>TRBV12-5|TRBJ1-1|-|-
TGTGCTAGTGGGTTGCAGGGGAACACTGAAGCTTTCTTT
CASGLQGNTEAFF
>TRBV2|TRBJ1-5|-|-
TGTGCCAGCAGTGAATATAGCAATCAGCCCCAGCATTTT
CASSEYSNQPQHF
>TRBV6-5|TRBJ2-1|-|-
TGTGCCAGCAGTTATTACGGCGGAAGTGAGCAGTTCTTC
CASSYYGGSEQFF
>TRBV5-1|TRBJ2-3|-|TRBD1
TGCGCCAGCAGCTTCCGGTCTCCTTGGACAGGGCTTATTGATAGCACAGATACGCAGTATTTT
CASSFRSPWTGLIDSTDTQYF
>TRBV11-2|TRBJ2-3|few|-
TGTGCCAGCAGCTTATATAGCGGCTCGTCCACAGATACGCAGTATTTT
CASSLYSGSSTDTQYF
>TRBV7-2|TRBJ2-3|-|-
TGTGCCAGCTCCCTGTGGGCCCGCACAGATACGCAGTATTTT
CASSLWARTDTQYF
>TRBV5-8|TRBJ2-3|-|-
TGTGCCAGCAGCTCCCCATTCCTAGCGCGCGGCACAGATACGCAGTATTTT
CASSSPFLARGTDTQYF
>TRBV30|TRBJ2-7|-|TRBD2
TGTGCCTGGAGTGTAGGTCTAGCGGGAGGGCCGTACGAGCAGTACTTC
CAWSVGLAGGPYEQYF
>TRBV19|TRBJ2-5|-|TRBD2
TGTGCCAGTAGTCAAACGGGAGGAGGGGAGACCCAGTACTTC
CASSQTGGGETQYF